One T cell receptor beta chain is described in this entry. Produced via immunoSEQ multiplex PCR; TCRdb's table is partial and in-frame only. The sample includes 150,000 or so clones, 80% to 90% of them seen just once. Germline lookup yields CDR1 MNHEY and CDR2 SVGEGT. The J segment lost 4 bases and the V segment lost 6 bases, leaving 11 bases of the junction unmatched. CDR3 length: 17 amino acids. These data are taken from a study of blood T cell repertoires in COVID-19. The Seattle patients, enrolled during active infection, were followed longitudinally. The receptor comes from a man between 60 and 75 years old with COVID-19, enrolled during active disease. The sequenced material came from peripheral blood. The chain joins TRBV6-2 or TRBV6-3 to TRBJ2-3; 12 bases match TRBD2. The CDR3 spells CASSPGGLAGWADTQYF. CDR3 sequence (DNA): TGTGCCAGCAGCCCCGGCGGACTAGCGGGGTGGGCAGATACGCAGTATTTT.